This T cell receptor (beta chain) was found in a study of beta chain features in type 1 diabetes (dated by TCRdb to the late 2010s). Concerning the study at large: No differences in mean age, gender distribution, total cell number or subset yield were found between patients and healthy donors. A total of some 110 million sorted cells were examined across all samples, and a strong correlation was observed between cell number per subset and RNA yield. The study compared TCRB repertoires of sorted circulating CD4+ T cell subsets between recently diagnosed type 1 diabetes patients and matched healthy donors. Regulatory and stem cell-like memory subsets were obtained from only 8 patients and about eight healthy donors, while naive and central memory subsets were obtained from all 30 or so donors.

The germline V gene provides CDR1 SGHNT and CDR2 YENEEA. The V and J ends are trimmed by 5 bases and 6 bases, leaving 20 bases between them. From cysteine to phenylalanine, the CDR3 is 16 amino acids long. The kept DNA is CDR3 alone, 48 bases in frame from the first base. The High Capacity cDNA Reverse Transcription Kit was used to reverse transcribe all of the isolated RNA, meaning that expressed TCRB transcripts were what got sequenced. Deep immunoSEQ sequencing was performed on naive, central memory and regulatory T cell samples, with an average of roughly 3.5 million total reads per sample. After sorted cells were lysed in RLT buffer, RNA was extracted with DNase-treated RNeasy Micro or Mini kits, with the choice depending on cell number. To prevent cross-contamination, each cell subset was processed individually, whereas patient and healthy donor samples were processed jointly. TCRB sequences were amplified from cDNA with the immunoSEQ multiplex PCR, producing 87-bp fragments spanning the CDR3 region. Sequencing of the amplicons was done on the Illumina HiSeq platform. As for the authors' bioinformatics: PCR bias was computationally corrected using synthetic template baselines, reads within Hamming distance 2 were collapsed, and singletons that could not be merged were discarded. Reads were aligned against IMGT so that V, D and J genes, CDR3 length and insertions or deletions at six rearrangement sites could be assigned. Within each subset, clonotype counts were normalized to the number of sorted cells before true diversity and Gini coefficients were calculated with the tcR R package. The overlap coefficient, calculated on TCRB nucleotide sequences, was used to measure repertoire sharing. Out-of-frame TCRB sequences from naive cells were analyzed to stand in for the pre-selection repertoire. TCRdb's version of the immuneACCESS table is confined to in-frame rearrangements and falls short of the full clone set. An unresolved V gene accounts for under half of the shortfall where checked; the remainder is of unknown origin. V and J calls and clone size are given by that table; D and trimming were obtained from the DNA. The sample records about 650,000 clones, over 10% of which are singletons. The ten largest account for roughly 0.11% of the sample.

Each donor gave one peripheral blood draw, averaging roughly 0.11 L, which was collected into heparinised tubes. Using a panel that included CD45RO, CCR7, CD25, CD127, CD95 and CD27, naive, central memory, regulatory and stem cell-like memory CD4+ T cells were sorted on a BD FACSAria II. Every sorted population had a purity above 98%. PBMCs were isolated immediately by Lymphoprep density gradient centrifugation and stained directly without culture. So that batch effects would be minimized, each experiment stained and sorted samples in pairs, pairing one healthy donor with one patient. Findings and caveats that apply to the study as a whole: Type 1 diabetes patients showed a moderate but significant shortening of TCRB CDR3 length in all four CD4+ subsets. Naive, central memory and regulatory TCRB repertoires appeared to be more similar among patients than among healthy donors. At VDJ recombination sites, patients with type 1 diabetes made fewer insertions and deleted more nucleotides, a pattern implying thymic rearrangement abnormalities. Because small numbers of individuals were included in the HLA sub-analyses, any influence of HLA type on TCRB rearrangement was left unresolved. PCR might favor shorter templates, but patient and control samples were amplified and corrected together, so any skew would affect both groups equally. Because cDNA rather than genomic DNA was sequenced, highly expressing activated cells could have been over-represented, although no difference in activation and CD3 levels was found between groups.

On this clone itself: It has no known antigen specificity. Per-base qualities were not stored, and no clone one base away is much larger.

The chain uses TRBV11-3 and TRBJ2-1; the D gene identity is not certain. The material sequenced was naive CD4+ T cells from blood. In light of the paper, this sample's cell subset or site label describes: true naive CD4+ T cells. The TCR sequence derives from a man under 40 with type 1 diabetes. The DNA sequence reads TGTGCCAGCAGCCGCGAACTGGCTAATCGGGTCAATGAGCAGTTCTTC. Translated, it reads CASSRELANRVNEQFF.